One and the same sample provided the 22 T cell receptor beta chains below, sequenced in a study of CD8+ T cells in alopecia areata. RNA was isolated and reverse transcribed to cDNA, the sequencing template. Data came from immunoSEQ multiplex PCR; TCRdb stores just in-frame clones and leaves some out. Found here are under 250,000 clones, approximately 60% of them singletons; the top ten hold 4% to 6%. Sequenced material: CD8+ T cells sorted from blood. These receptors came from a human donor in good health.

The chain recombines TRBV25-1 with TRBJ1-1; 8 positions match TRBD1. CDR1 is MGHDK and CDR2 is SYGVNS in the germline V gene. V dropped 7 bases and J dropped 1; count of bases not matched to a gene: 11. This CDR3 spans 16 amino acids. This CDR3 reads CASMIGWGTGNTEAFF. The DNA of the CDR3 is TGTGCCAGCATGATCGGTTGGGGGACAGGGAACACTGAAGCTTTCTTT. Full variable domain (missing parts from reference TRBV25-1 and TRBJ1-1): EADIYQTPRYLVIGTGKKITLECSQTMGHDKMYWYQQDPGMELHLIHYSYGVNSTEKGDLSSESTVSRIRTEHFPLTLESARPSHTSQYLCASMIGWGTGNTEAFFGQGTRLTVV.

The chain links TRBV5-6 to TRBJ2-5; TRBD1 aligns across 9 bases. This CDR3 comprises 16 residues. Trimming at V came to 5 bases and at J to 5 bases, leaving 13 bases not matched to a gene. Germline V gene lookup returns CDR1 SGHDT and CDR2 YYEEEE. CDR3 region: CASSTIPGQGMETQYF. The CDR3 nucleotides read TGTGCCAGCAGTACGATACCGGGACAGGGTATGGAGACCCAGTACTTC.

This clone was recorded at least ten times. The junction differs from germline at one of its ends, possibly a read error. V and J are TRBV2 and TRBJ2-2, with 7 bases lining up with TRBD1. The V gene's germline CDR1 is SNHLY and CDR2 FYNNEI. The CDR3 covers 14 residues. CDR3 region: CATSDGTDTGELFF. The CDR3 DNA follows: TGTGCCACCAGTGATGGGACAGACACCGGGGAGCTGTTTTTT.

V gene TRBV7-6 combines with J gene TRBJ2-1; maybe TRBD2 (6 bases). CDR1 is SGHVS and CDR2 is FNYEAQ in the germline V gene. CDR3 length: 18 amino acids. Trimming left V 5 bases short and J 2 bases short, with 22 bases between. This chain's CDR3 is CASSPFGIAVLTYNEQFF. In DNA form, the CDR3 reads TGTGCCAGCAGCCCCTTCGGGATAGCGGTACTTACCTACAATGAGCAGTTCTTC. The full variable domain, its missing parts supplied by reference TRBV7-6 and TRBJ2-1, is GAGVSQSPRYKVTKRGQDVALRCDPISGHVSLYWYRQALGQGPEFLTYFNYEAQQDKSGLPNDRFSAERPEGSISTLTIQRTEQRDSAMYRCASSPFGIAVLTYNEQFFGPGTRLTVL.

In this sample, this clone turned up once. This rearrangement joins TRBV29-1 to TRBJ2-1; maybe TRBD1 (6 bases). Looked up from germline, CDR1 is SQVTM and CDR2 is ANQGSEA. The CDR3 has 11 residues. V was shortened by 8 bases and J by 6 bases, with 11 bases between the two germline ends. The CDR3 sequence: CSFGQSNEQFF. The CDR3 DNA reads TGCAGCTTCGGACAGAGCAATGAGCAGTTCTTC.

The J gene is TRBJ1-2, the V gene TRBV4-1; D is undetermined. The CDR3 consists of 15 residues. Per germline, CDR1 MGHRA and CDR2 YSYEKL. V dropped 4 bases and J dropped 6 bases, with 18 bases sitting between them. In DNA, the CDR3 is TGCGCCAGCAGCCGGGTGAGGGATGGGCGTGATGGCTACACCTTC. Amino acid sequence: CASSRVRDGRDGYTF.

Details on this clone: A much bigger clone sits one base away, suggesting this may be a read error. The V gene is TRBV27, the J gene TRBJ2-3; a possible D gene is TRBD2 (6 bases). The CDR3 consists of 15 residues. The germline V and J ends were trimmed by 6 bases and 0 bases, with 13 bases remaining between them. Germline V gene data show CDR1 as MNHEY and CDR2 as SMNVEV (reference sequence). The CDR3 spells CASSPLGGSTDTQYF. DNA of the CDR3: TGTGCCAGCAGCCCCTTAGGAGGGAGCACAGATACGCAGTATTTT.

The genes are TRBV30 and TRBJ1-5; D gene uncertain. Germline CDR1 reads GTSNPN; CDR2 reads SVGIG (reference sequence). The CDR3 sequence is 10 residues long. With 5 bases removed from V and 4 bases from J, the gap between germline ends came to 3 bases. Here the CDR3 DNA reads TGTGCCTGGGGTAATCAGCCCCAGCATTTT. Protein product: CAWGNQPQHF.

This clone has more than one count but fewer than ten. The chain uses TRBV5-4 and TRBJ2-2; no definite D call. Germline V CDR1 and CDR2: SGHNT, YYREEE (reference sequence). V was clipped by 4 bases and J by 1 base, with 8 bases between them. This CDR3 comprises 14 residues. The CDR3 loop reads CASSSTMNTGELFF. The CDR3 bases are TGTGCCAGCAGCAGCACTATGAACACCGGGGAGCTGTTTTTT. The complete variable domain, with remaining parts taken from reference TRBV5-4 and TRBJ2-2, reads ETGVTQSPTHLIKTRGQQVTLRCSSQSGHNTVSWYQQALGQGPQFIFQYYREEENGRGNFPPRFSGLQFPNYSSELNVNALELDDSALYLCASSSTMNTGELFFGEGSRLTVL.

The chain joins TRBV9 to TRBJ1-1, with D maybe TRBD1 (5 bases). Trimming took 0 bases from V and 5 from J, leaving 11 bases between them. The CDR3 sequence is 14 residues long. Per germline, CDR1 SGDLS and CDR2 YYNGEE. DNA for the CDR3: TGTGCCAGCAGCGTAGAGCAGGGAGGGACTGAAGCTTTCTTT. This codes for CASSVEQGGTEAFF.

The rearrangement joins TRBV27 to TRBJ2-7; possible D gene TRBD2, 6 bases. Per germline, CDR1 MNHEY and CDR2 SMNVEV (reference sequence). V shed 7 bases and J shed 2 bases, with 15 bases lying between them. The length of the CDR3 is 14 residues. DNA of the CDR3: TGTGCCAGCAAGCCGGGGGATCTCACCTACGAGCAGTACTTC. This codes for CASKPGDLTYEQYF.

The chain couples TRBV15 to TRBJ2-7, with D unclear. The V end was cut by 5 bases, the J end by 0 bases, with 14 bases between. CDR3 length: 15 amino acids. Germline CDR1 LNHNV, CDR2 YYDKDF (reference sequence). The CDR3 is CATSYSTQSSYEQYF. In DNA, the CDR3 is TGTGCCACCAGCTACAGCACTCAAAGCTCCTACGAGCAGTACTTC.

This chain links TRBV4-1 with TRBJ2-7; the D gene is possibly TRBD1 (5 bases). Germline V lookup: CDR1 MGHRA, CDR2 YSYEKL. There are 15 residues in the CDR3. Trimming left V 5 bases short and J 0 bases short, with 14 bases between. CDR3 DNA: TGCGCCAGCAGCTCCTACGGCGACAGCTCCTACGAGCAGTACTTC. Protein sequence: CASSSYGDSSYEQYF.

The chain is built from TRBV29-1 and TRBJ1-2, with TRBD1 as a possible D gene (5 bases). Trimming left V 6 bases short and J 4 bases short, with 24 bases between. This CDR3 has 16 amino acids. The V gene's germline CDR1 is SQVTM and CDR2 ANQGSEA. The CDR3 spells CSVLTGAPGVLYGYTF. The CDR3 region has the DNA TGCAGCGTACTCACCGGGGCCCCCGGAGTGCTCTATGGCTACACCTTC.

The CDR3 nucleotides read TGTGCCAGCAGCGTAGGGGACCCTTGGGGTGAGACCCAGTACTTC. Protein product: CASSVGDPWGETQYF. The rearrangement joins TRBV9 to TRBJ2-5, with D perhaps given as TRBD1 or TRBD2 (5 bases each). The V and J ends lost 0 bases and 5 bases respectively, with 14 bases between them. Germline lookup yields CDR1 SGDLS and CDR2 YYNGEE. This CDR3 comprises 15 residues.

The chain couples TRBV4-2 to TRBJ2-7; perhaps TRBD1 as D (6 bases). The CDR3 is made up of 13 amino acids. Germline CDR1 and CDR2: LGHNA and YNFKEQ. With 2 bases removed from V and 5 bases from J, the gap between germline ends came to 10 bases. The CDR3 DNA reads TGTGCCAGCAGCCAATTGGCAGGGGACGAGCAGTACTTC. Translated, it gives CASSQLAGDEQYF.

This clone was detected a few times. The CDR3 sequence: CASTVAGGDGETQYF. The CDR3 DNA is TGCGCCAGCACCGTTGCCGGAGGGGACGGAGAGACCCAGTACTTC. The chain recombines TRBV5-1 with TRBJ2-5; tentative D call: TRBD2 (6 bases). Germline loops: CDR1 SGHRS, CDR2 YFSETQ. The CDR3 spans 15 residues. V was cut by 6 bases and J by 4 bases, with 19 bases left in between.

The gene calls are TRBV7-9 and TRBJ1-2; D uncertain. V lost 5 bases, J lost 1 base, and 8 bases lay in between. The CDR3 runs to 13 residues. Germline values: CDR1 SEHNR, CDR2 FQNEAQ (reference sequence). CDR3 protein: CASSPRGNYGYTF. In nucleotides, the CDR3 is TGTGCCAGCAGCCCCCGCGGTAACTATGGCTACACCTTC.

This chain links TRBV6-5 with TRBJ2-5, with 11 bases identical to TRBD1. The CDR3 has 15 residues. Germline-derived CDR1 and CDR2 are MNHEY and SVGAGI. The V segment lost 2 bases and the J segment 2 bases; nucleotides outside the gene matches: 1. The CDR3 bases are TGTGCCAGCAGTTACGGGACAGGGGGTCAAGAGACCCAGTACTTC. It encodes CASSYGTGGQETQYF.

CDR3 region: CASSFGQGIDEQYF. CDR3 nucleotide sequence: TGTGCCAGCAGCTTTGGACAGGGGATTGACGAGCAGTACTTC. The V gene is TRBV7-6, the J gene TRBJ2-7; 9 bases agree with TRBD1. This CDR3 spans 14 amino acids. In germline, CDR1 is SGHVS, CDR2 FNYEAQ. Unmatched junction bases numbered 5, after V lost 3 bases and J lost 5 bases.

The genes are TRBV4-2 and TRBJ1-5; D unclear. This CDR3 comprises 15 residues. Trimming shortened V by 6 bases and J by 1 base, and 13 bases separated the two germline ends. Germline V gives CDR1 LGHNA, CDR2 YNFKEQ. The CDR3 region has the DNA TGTGCCAGCAGTATCGAGGCTGGGAGCAATCAGCCCCAGCATTTT. It yields the protein CASSIEAGSNQPQHF.

V is TRBV7-8 and J is TRBJ1-4; D may be TRBD1 (5 bases). From germline, CDR1 is SGHVS and CDR2 FQNEAQ. This CDR3 is built from 14 residues. V lost 5 bases and J lost 5, with 12 bases in between. The CDR3 loop is CASSPGGVNEKLFF. As DNA, the CDR3 is TGTGCCAGCAGCCCTGGGGGGGTGAATGAAAAACTGTTTTTT.